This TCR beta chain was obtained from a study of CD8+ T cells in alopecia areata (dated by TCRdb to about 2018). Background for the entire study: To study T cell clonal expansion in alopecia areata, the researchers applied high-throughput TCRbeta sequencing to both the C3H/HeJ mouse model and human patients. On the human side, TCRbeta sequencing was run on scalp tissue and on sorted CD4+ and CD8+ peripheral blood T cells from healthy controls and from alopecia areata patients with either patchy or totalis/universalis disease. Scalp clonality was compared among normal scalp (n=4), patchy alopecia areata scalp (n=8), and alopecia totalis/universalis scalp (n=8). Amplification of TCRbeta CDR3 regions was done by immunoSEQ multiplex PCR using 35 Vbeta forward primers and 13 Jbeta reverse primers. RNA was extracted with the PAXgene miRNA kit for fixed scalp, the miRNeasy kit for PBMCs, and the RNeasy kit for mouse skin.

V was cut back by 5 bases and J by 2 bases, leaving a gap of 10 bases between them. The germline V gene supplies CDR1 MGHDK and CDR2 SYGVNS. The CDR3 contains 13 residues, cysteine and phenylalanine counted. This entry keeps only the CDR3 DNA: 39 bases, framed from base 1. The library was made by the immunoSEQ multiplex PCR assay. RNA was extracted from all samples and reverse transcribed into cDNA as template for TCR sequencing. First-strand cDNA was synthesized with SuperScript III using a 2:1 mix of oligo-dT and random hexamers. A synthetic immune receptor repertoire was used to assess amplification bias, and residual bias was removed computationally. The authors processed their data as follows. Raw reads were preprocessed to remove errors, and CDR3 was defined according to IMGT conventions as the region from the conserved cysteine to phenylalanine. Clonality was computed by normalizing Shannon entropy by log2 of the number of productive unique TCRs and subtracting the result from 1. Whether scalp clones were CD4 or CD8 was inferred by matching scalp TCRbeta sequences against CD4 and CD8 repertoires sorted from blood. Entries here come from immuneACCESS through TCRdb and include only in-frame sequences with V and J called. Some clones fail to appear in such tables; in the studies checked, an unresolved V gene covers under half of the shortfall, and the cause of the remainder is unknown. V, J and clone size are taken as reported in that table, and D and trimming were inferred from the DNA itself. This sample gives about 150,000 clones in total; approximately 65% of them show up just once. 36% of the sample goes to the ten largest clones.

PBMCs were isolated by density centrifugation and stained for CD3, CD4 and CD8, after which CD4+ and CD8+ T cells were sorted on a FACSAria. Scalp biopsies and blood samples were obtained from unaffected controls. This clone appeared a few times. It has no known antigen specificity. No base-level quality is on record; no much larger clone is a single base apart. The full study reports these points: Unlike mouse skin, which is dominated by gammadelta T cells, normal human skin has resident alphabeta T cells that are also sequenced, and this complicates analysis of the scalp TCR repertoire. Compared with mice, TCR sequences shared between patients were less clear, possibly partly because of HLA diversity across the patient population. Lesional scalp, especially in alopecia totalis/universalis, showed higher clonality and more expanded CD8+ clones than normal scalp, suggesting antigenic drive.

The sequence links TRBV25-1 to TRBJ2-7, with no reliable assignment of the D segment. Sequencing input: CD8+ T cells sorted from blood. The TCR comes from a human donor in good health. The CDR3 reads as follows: CASSRYHTYEQYF. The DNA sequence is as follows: TGTGCCAGCAGTCGCTACCATACCTACGAGCAGTACTTC.